Listed here is a single TCR beta chain. Its specificity is not known. The data were obtained in a study of shared clonotypes between healthy human individuals. Study-wide findings and caveats: Estimated richness values were generally larger in naive subsets than in memory subsets.

Clones were read by immunoSEQ multiplex PCR, and TCRdb kept only the in-frame ones, dropping some. The repertoire holds roughly 2.5 million clones, with approximately 92% as singletons. The V and J ends lost 5 bases and 6 bases respectively, with 13 bases between them. The CDR3 contains 14 residues. Per germline, CDR1 MNHEY and CDR2 SMNVEV (reference sequence). The chain recombines TRBV27 with TRBJ2-2, with a weak D call TRBD1 (6 bases). The TCR was taken from a man aged 18-30 years in good health. Sequenced: naive CD4+ T cells sorted from blood. Subset described: CD45RA+ positively selected. The CDR3 sequence is CASSKSGHPGELFF. The CDR3 coding sequence is TGTGCCAGCAGTAAATCGGGACACCCCGGGGAGCTGTTTTTT.